This T cell receptor (beta chain) was recovered during a study of neurological immune-mediated disorders. Germline CDR1 reads SGHRS; CDR2 reads YFSETQ. Trimming pared 4 bases from V and 2 bases from J, leaving 18 bases between. This CDR3 comprises 16 residues. A 10-nucleotide random UMI tagged transcripts in template-switch 5'RACE cDNA synthesis. Each CDR3 protein is one row after TCRdb ran MiXCR on the 5' RACE reads. The data contain tens of thousands of distinct CDR3 sequences, 25% of them singletons. Input material: PBMCs. This TCR came from a woman in her 70s in good health. V gene TRBV5-1 combines with J gene TRBJ1-1; D is unclear. The DNA for the CDR3 is TGCGCCAGCAGCCCATCGATTGTATCGGACAACACTGAAGCTTTCTTT. It is translated as CASSPSIVSDNTEAFF.